This T cell receptor beta chain was sequenced for a study of blood T cell repertoires in COVID-19. Across the whole study: PBMCs, B-cell-depleted T cells, or T cells provided the cDNA or gDNA that made up the material.

This CDR3 contains 14 residues. V trimming: 0 bases; J trimming: 4 bases; junction bases outside the gene matches: 2. Germline assignment: CDR1 MNHEY and CDR2 SVGAGI. Turning to this clone: The sample has other DNA sequences that encode this CDR3 too.

Participants, about 18 to 100 years old, spanned around 25 US areas. Grouping used clinical history reported by participants in a survey and questionnaire. Authors' methods: Counts of nucleated cells, estimated from reference gene primer amplification, were obtained. Libraries were prepared by immunoSEQ multiplex PCR; TCRdb keeps only in-frame clonotypes and omits some of them. That table is the source of V, J and clone size, and D and trimming were worked out from the DNA. The data show approximately 390,000 clones, nearly 90% seen once. The specimen was PBMCs or T cells enriched from blood (not recorded which). This chain uses TRBV6-5 with TRBJ1-1, with 7 positions matching TRBD1. This clonotype was sampled from a woman in her forties with acute COVID-19. As DNA, the CDR3 is TGTGCCAGCAGTTACTCGGACAGGCTCACTGAAGCTTTCTTT. Translation gives CASSYSDRLTEAFF.